The rows below give T cell receptor beta chains drawn from one sample of a study of blood T cell repertoires in COVID-19. The assay was immunoSEQ multiplex PCR, and TCRdb's table has in-frame clones only and misses some. The data show 150,000 to 200,000 clones, roughly 84% seen once. What was sequenced was peripheral blood. These receptors originate from a man aged 18 to 35 with active or convalescent COVID-19. CDR3s include the opening cysteine and the closing phenylalanine or tryptophan. Each record gives: J gene, clone size, V gene, D gene, CDR3 protein, CDR3 DNA. D genes are given only for firm matches. For some rows the clone size is stated as once, few or many, or as a class when expanded; others skip it.

TRBJ2-3 | NA | TRBV7-9 | NA | CASSMTDRSTDTQYF | TGTGCCAGCAGCATGACGGACAGATCCACAGATACGCAGTATTTT
TRBJ1-5 | NA | TRBV19 | NA | CASTSFRGGYQPQHF | TGTGCCAGTACCTCCTTCCGGGGGGGGTATCAGCCCCAGCATTTT
TRBJ1-1 | once | TRBV7-2 | NA | CASSFGHTEAFF | TGTGCCAGCAGCTTTGGCCACACTGAAGCTTTCTTT
TRBJ1-6 | NA | TRBV7-9 | TRBD1 | CASSPGTGGFSPLHF | TGTGCCAGCAGCCCCGGGACAGGGGGCTTTTCACCCCTCCACTTT
TRBJ1-1 | NA | TRBV29-1 | NA | CSVDGGNTEAFF | TGCAGCGTTGACGGGGGTAACACTGAAGCTTTCTTT
TRBJ1-4 | NA | TRBV4-2 | TRBD1 | CASSQDPSHRDRGQPLFF | TGTGCCAGCAGCCAAGACCCAAGCCACCGGGACAGGGGCCAACCGCTGTTTTTT
TRBJ1-6 | NA | TRBV5-6 | NA | CASSLGPGSYNSPLHF | TGTGCCAGCAGCTTGGGTCCGGGATCCTATAATTCACCCCTCCACTTT
TRBJ2-7 | NA | TRBV2 | NA | CASARQALVNEQYF | TGTGCCAGCGCTAGACAGGCGTTAGTGAACGAGCAGTACTTC
TRBJ2-1 | once | TRBV5-8 | TRBD2 | CASSLAQTSALSNEQFF | TGTGCCAGCAGCTTGGCCCAAACTAGCGCTCTTTCCAATGAGCAGTTCTTC
TRBJ2-1 | few | TRBV13 | TRBD2 | CASSYWTSGALYNEQFF | TGTGCCAGCAGCTATTGGACTAGCGGGGCTCTCTACAATGAGCAGTTCTTC
TRBJ2-1 | NA | TRBV19 | TRBD2 | CATQTSGSHEQFF | TGTGCCACCCAAACCAGCGGGAGTCATGAGCAGTTCTTC
TRBJ1-1 | NA | TRBV27 | TRBD1 | CASSRGTGGLNTEAFF | TGTGCCAGCAGTAGGGGGACAGGGGGCTTGAACACTGAAGCTTTCTTT
TRBJ2-7 | NA | TRBV7-2 | NA | CASSMKAGSSYEQYF | TGTGCCAGCAGCATGAAAGCGGGCAGCTCCTACGAGCAGTACTTC
TRBJ2-7 | NA | TRBV29-1 | TRBD2 | CSVELAGNSYEQYF | TGCAGCGTTGAGTTAGCGGGCAACTCCTACGAGCAGTACTTC
TRBJ1-1 | NA | TRBV5-4 | TRBD1 | CASSLPGGHTEAFF | TGTGCCAGCAGCTTGCCAGGGGGCCACACTGAAGCTTTCTTT
TRBJ1-2 | NA | TRBV18 | NA | CASSTLQRDGYTF | TGTGCCAGCTCAACCCTACAGCGGGATGGCTACACCTTC
TRBJ1-6 | many | TRBV5-1 | NA | CASSLTGISTTYNSPLHF | TGCGCCAGCAGCTTGACAGGGATTTCAACCACCTATAATTCACCCCTCCACTTT
TRBJ2-1 | NA | TRBV19 | NA | CASRDHDYLNEQFF | TGTGCCAGTAGGGACCACGACTACCTCAATGAGCAGTTCTTC
TRBJ2-2 | once | TRBV21-1 | NA | CASSAPSRGHAGGELFF | TGTGCCAGCAGCGCACCGAGTAGGGGACACGCGGGCGGGGAGCTGTTTTTT
TRBJ2-2 | NA | TRBV7-9 | NA | CASRSDSNTGELFF | TGTGCCAGCAGGTCCGACTCGAACACCGGGGAGCTGTTTTTT
TRBJ2-7 | once | TRBV5-1 | NA | CASSLGTEGEQYF | TGCGCCAGCAGCCTGGGGACCGAGGGCGAGCAGTACTTC
TRBJ2-7 | NA | TRBV2 | TRBD1 | CASADRGYEQYF | TGTGCCAGCGCTGACAGGGGCTACGAGCAGTACTTC
TRBJ1-1 | NA | TRBV9 | NA | CASSAQVNTEAFF | TGTGCCAGCAGCGCCCAGGTGAACACTGAAGCTTTCTTT
TRBJ2-2 | NA | TRBV23-1 | NA | CASSQSEPPGELFF | TGCGCCAGCAGTCAATCGGAGCCCCCCGGGGAGCTGTTTTTT
TRBJ1-2 | NA | TRBV6-5 | NA | CASRELRANYGYTF | TGTGCCAGCAGAGAGCTTAGAGCCAACTATGGCTACACCTTC
TRBJ2-3 | NA | TRBV5-4 | TRBD2 | CASSLGGTSGTDTQYF | TGTGCCAGCAGCTTGGGGGGGACTAGCGGGACTGATACGCAGTATTTT
TRBJ2-1 | NA | TRBV28 | TRBD2 | CASSLGSLAGPYNEQFF | TGTGCCAGCAGTTTGGGGTCCCTAGCGGGCCCTTACAATGAGCAGTTCTTC
TRBJ2-3 | NA | TRBV7-2 | TRBD2 | CASSRFSGGAADTQYF | TGTGCCAGCAGCCGCTTTAGCGGGGGGGCCGCAGATACGCAGTATTTT
TRBJ2-7 | NA | TRBV6-2/TRBV6-3 | NA | CASSYGRASYEQYF | TGTGCCAGCAGTTACGGGCGAGCATCCTACGAGCAGTACTTC
TRBJ2-7 | NA | TRBV4-2 | TRBD1 | CASSFSDRGYEQYF | TGTGCCAGCAGCTTCTCTGACAGGGGATACGAGCAGTACTTC
TRBJ2-5 | NA | TRBV29-1 | NA | CSVEQGPQETQYF | TGCAGCGTTGAACAGGGGCCCCAAGAGACCCAGTACTTC
TRBJ2-5 | NA | TRBV11-3 | TRBD1 | CASSWGQGPQETQYF | TGTGCCAGCAGCTGGGGACAGGGCCCCCAAGAGACCCAGTACTTC
TRBJ1-1 | NA | TRBV5-1 | NA | CASSPNVGGGAGTEAFF | TGCGCCAGCAGTCCTAACGTAGGTGGGGGGGCCGGCACTGAAGCTTTCTTT
TRBJ2-5 | NA | TRBV3-1/TRBV3-2 | NA | CASSQSTAQETQYF | TGTGCCAGCAGCCAAAGTACTGCGCAAGAGACCCAGTACTTC
TRBJ1-2 | NA | TRBV29-1 | TRBD1 | CSVVDRGRGGYTF | TGCAGCGTTGTTGACAGGGGGAGGGGAGGCTACACCTTC
TRBJ1-2 | NA | TRBV6-6 | NA | CASSYGDFDYGYTF | TGTGCCAGCAGTTACGGGGACTTCGACTATGGCTACACCTTC
TRBJ1-2 | NA | TRBV16 | TRBD1 | CASSPSAATGLDGYTF | TGTGCCAGCAGCCCATCTGCGGCGACAGGGTTGGATGGCTACACCTTC
TRBJ1-6 | NA | TRBV3-1/TRBV3-2 | NA | CASSQFPMTGNNSPLHF | TGTGCCAGCAGCCAATTCCCGATGACAGGCAACAATTCACCCCTCCACTTT